Here is one T cell receptor beta chain with its context. There is no known antigen for this receptor. Base-call qualities are not available, and no considerably larger clone is one nucleotide away. To identify antigen-specific CD4+ T cell clonotypes by their expansion, the ViraFEST assay first stimulated PBMC with viral peptide pools and then applied TCR sequencing. After more than 9 days of culture, CD4+ T cells were isolated with the EasySep CD4+ T cell isolation kit. Each participant received two doses of an mRNA SARS-CoV-2 vaccine, either BNT162b2 or mRNA-1273. Negative nucleocapsid antibody results before and after vaccination confirmed that the healthy vaccine recipients had no prior SARS-CoV-2 infection. Each well held two million PBMC cultured in IMDM containing approximately 5.3% human AB serum, roughly 9.6 IU/ml IL-2 and gentamicin, along with around 9.1 ug/ml peptides. On days 3 and 7, half of the culture medium was replaced with fresh IL-2-containing medium. Unless noted otherwise, every peptide stimulation condition was grown in triplicate wells. PBMC were separated from whole blood using Ficoll-Paque Plus gradient centrifugation and were then either cryopreserved at -140C or used fresh. The overlapping peptide pools covered the spike proteins of SARS-CoV-2 and of the common cold coronaviruses HCoV-NL63, HCoV-OC43 and HCoV-229E. Genomic DNA was extracted from cultured CD4+ T cells with the QIAamp micro DNA kit.

The library was made by the immunoSEQ multiplex PCR assay. TCR beta CDR3 sequencing was performed on DNA from the cultured, isolated CD4+ T cells. On the study's bioinformatics: Non-productive TCR sequences were discarded, and reads were trimmed to the CDR3 region, with only CDR3s of 7 or more amino acids retained. The MANAFEST web app was used to identify antigen-specific clonotypes by comparing expansion in peptide wells with expansion in reference cultures. To count as positive, a clone had to show expansion at FDR<0.05 compared with the reference and with all other wells, an odds ratio above 5, and a frequency above 0.1% in two replicate wells. Clonotypes significantly expanded in SARS-CoV-2 spike wells and in at least one common cold coronavirus spike condition were defined as cross-reactive. Levenshtein distance calculated with the stringdist R package was used to assess CDR3 similarity, and unrooted trees were constructed with ape in R 3.6.1. Imported from immuneACCESS, the table was reduced by TCRdb to in-frame sequences with V and J called. These copies leave out some clones; in studies compared against another copy, an unresolved V gene accounts for under half, and the cause of the remainder is not known. The V and J calls and the clone size are those of that table, but D and trimming were determined from the DNA. For this sample there are around 65,000 clones; 55% to 85% appear just once. 0.95% to 1.5% of the sample lies in the top ten.

These data come from a study of vaccination effects on CD4 cells after COVID-19 (dated by TCRdb to the early 2020s). Regarding the study in general: Post-vaccine samples across the study were collected a median of 72 days after the second dose, with a range of 14 to 241. Altogether, some 10 COVID-19 convalescent patients and a handful of SARS-CoV-2-naive healthy vaccine recipients made up the full study. SARS-CoV-2 spike-specific CD4+ TCR repertoires were compared before and after mRNA vaccination in COVID-19 convalescent patients and in infection-naive vaccine recipients. In the study, cultures from other donors were sequenced using the Oncomine TCR Beta short-read assay on an Illumina iSeq 100. What the authors observed across the whole study: At late post-vaccination timepoints, both infection-induced and vaccine-induced clones showed marked clonal contraction, consistent with waning T cell responses. In healthy vaccine recipients, vaccine-induced clones were almost all SARS-CoV-2 mono-reactive, with only 1 of 255 being cross-reactive with common cold coronaviruses. Limitations of the study were the small number of convalescent patients and the absence of early post-infection timepoints.

Trimming removed 3 bases from V and 1 base from J, leaving 12 bases between the germline ends. The CDR3 numbers 15 residues from cysteine through phenylalanine. The kept DNA is CDR3 alone, 45 bases in frame from the first base. For CDR1 and CDR2, the germline V gene (reference sequence) lists LGHDT and YNNKEL. This TCR was sampled from a human donor who received a COVID-19 vaccine. The specimen was CD4+ T cells from PBMCs cultured with HCoV-229E spike peptides, collected after COVID-19 vaccination. Taken with the paper, the label for cell subset or site translates to: HCoV-229E spike overlapping peptide pool stimulation. Recombination linked TRBV3-1 (or the pseudogene TRBV3-2) to TRBJ1-2; tentative D gene TRBD1, with 6 bases matching. The CDR3 protein sequence reads: CASSQADRSNYGYTF. The DNA reads TGTGCCAGCAGCCAGGCCGACAGGAGTAACTATGGCTACACCTTC.